This TCR beta chain was captured by sequencing in a study of a mutant IDH1 vaccine in newly diagnosed glioma (dated by TCRdb to the early 2020s). Regarding the research as a whole: Patients were given eight vaccinations, in weeks 1, 3, 5, 7, 11, 15, 19 and 23, which matched visits V03 through V10. Peripheral blood was drawn at six visits: V03 (baseline), V05, V07, V10, V12 and V13. In the chemotherapy-containing groups, vaccination started alongside temozolomide cycles, whereas in patients who had radiotherapy alone it started 4-6 weeks after radiotherapy. Longitudinal TCRB deep sequencing was done for 25 to 30 treated patients, wherever samples were available for exploratory analyses. Of the approximately 33 patients who were treated, about 60% were male and approximately 38% were female, and the mean age was approximately 40 years. Before enrollment, most patients had been given radiochemotherapy with temozolomide as standard therapy, while the rest had received either radiotherapy alone or temozolomide alone. The paper as a whole reports these results and caveats: Immune responses induced by the vaccine were seen in around 93% of patients across multiple MHC alleles. According to the authors, sample limitations meant that analyses of patient blood samples could not be reproduced. PBMC samples for TCRB deep sequencing were selected based on availability. Pseudoprogression appeared unrelated to alterations in the top peripheral T cell clonotypes detected by TCRB sequencing.

Libraries came from the immunoSEQ multiplex PCR assay. Following the manufacturer's protocol, the hsTCRB Kit was used to amplify rearranged TCR beta chain sequences. An Illumina MiSeq was used to sequence the TCRB libraries. The authors' analysis ran thus. Demultiplexing, trimming and gene mapping were performed with the kit vendor's proprietary platform. TCRdb obtained this table from immuneACCESS and retained in-frame rearrangements with V and J assigned. These tables miss some clones; where compared with another copy, unresolved V genes account for less than half of the shortfall, and the remainder is unexplained. V, J and clone size are those of that table, while D and trimming were read from the DNA. The sample yields tens of thousands of clones; about 80% were counted once. More than 5.5% of the sample belongs to the ten largest clones. Read against the paper, the sample's time point label means: week 23, last vaccination. Every vaccine dose consisted of 300 ug of a 20-mer mutant IDH1 peptide in Montanide, administered subcutaneously together with topical imiquimod. Donors had newly diagnosed WHO grade 3 or 4 IDH1-mutant astrocytomas with loss of nuclear ATRX. The samples were drawn from NOA16, a multicentre, single-arm, open-label phase I trial in Germany that tested a mutant IDH1 peptide vaccine in humans for the first time. Genomic DNA for TCRB sequencing was extracted from EDTA blood using the DNeasy Blood and Tissue Kit.

The germline V gene sets CDR1 to SQVTM and CDR2 to ANQGSEA. From the cysteine through the phenylalanine, the CDR3 covers 13 amino acids. Only the CDR3 DNA stays, 39 bases, in frame from base 1. V and J lose 6 bases and 4 bases, and a span of 13 bases separates them. Concerning this clone itself: Its recognized antigen is unknown. No base-level quality is on record; no much larger clone is a single base apart.

The chain uses TRBV29-1 and TRBJ1-5; confidence is insufficient to name the D gene. The source material was PBMCs, sampled from a glioma patient whose treatment included an IDH1 peptide vaccine. The source is a man aged 35-49 years with glioma. Here the CDR3 is given as CSVGWAVNQPQHF. The bases read TGCAGCGTCGGGTGGGCCGTTAATCAGCCCCAGCATTTT.